Listed below are T cell receptor beta chains from one sample, sequenced in a study of blood T cell repertoires in COVID-19. The repertoire was sequenced with immunoSEQ multiplex PCR; TCRdb's copy has only in-frame clones and lacks some. This table has about 300,000 clones, more than 70% appearing once. Material for sequencing was peripheral blood. Receptors were obtained from a young man who had recovered from COVID-19. CDR3s leave out the opening cysteine and the closing phenylalanine or tryptophan.

TRBV6-2/TRBV6-3	ASSYLVAEPYNEQF
TRBV7-8	ASSLKAQGQALGDTQY
TRBV19	ASSIIFRGGNTGELF
TRBV10-3	AIRRAGGEQF
TRBV6-5	ASRDRGYTGELF
TRBV5-6	ASSLEGGYEQY
TRBV4-2	ASSQGAGTYNEQF
TRBV12-3/TRBV12-4	ASSRQGGTEAF
TRBV5-1	ASSLVGLNTEAF
TRBV7-8	ASSPRGGGTGELF
TRBV7-3	ASSFTGAGGYNEQF
TRBV4-2	ASSQDEGGLGTQY
TRBV15	ATSKGQGASYEQY
TRBV7-6	ASRLTSGTTNTGELF
TRBV3-1/TRBV3-2	ASSQLGLGEFNEQF
TRBV27	ASSQKGPRGYT
TRBV29-1	SVAGSSYNEQF
TRBV5-1	ASSPGQGVGYT
TRBV19	ASSLQTEFYEQY
TRBV27	ASSSLPNTGELF
TRBV7-9	ASSPTAAQY
TRBV3-1/TRBV3-2	ASSQRIEVTGELF
TRBV5-1	ASSLAVGSGNTIY
TRBV27	ASSPGLANPYEQY
TRBV6-1	ASSEHRQSGNTIY
TRBV5-6	ASSPPPSRGGRETQY